Below, 21 T cell receptor beta chains from the same sample are listed, as sequenced in a study of control samples from healthy donors and cancer patients. The protocol was immunoSEQ multiplex PCR, while the TCRdb copy is restricted to in-frame clones and leaves out a portion. The sample consists of about 160,000 clones, nearly 96% of them appearing once. Sample: blood. The source of these receptors is a woman in her twenties or thirties in good health.

The chain joins TRBV9 to TRBJ2-1; weak D call: TRBD1 (6 bases). CDR3 length: 15 amino acids. Trimming pared 0 bases from V and 7 bases from J, leaving 14 bases between. Per germline, CDR1 SGDLS and CDR2 YYNGEE. The CDR3 here is CASSVGQGMGNEQFF. The CDR3, as DNA: TGTGCCAGCAGCGTAGGTCAGGGGATGGGTAATGAGCAGTTCTTC.

CDR3 in DNA: TGTGCCAGCAGTTTGGCGGATGGCTACACCTTC. Its translation: CASSLADGYTF. The rearrangement joins TRBV6-6 to TRBJ1-2; D is ambiguous. Germline-derived CDR1 and CDR2 are MNHNY and SVGAGI (reference sequence). V was pared by 4 bases and J by 6 bases, with 6 bases between. This CDR3 contains 11 residues.

This clone was observed a single time. V and J are TRBV19 and TRBJ2-2; the D call may be TRBD1 or TRBD2 (5 bases each). The germline V and J ends were trimmed by 4 bases and 6 bases, with 21 bases remaining between them. The CDR3 length is 17 residues. Germline V gene lookup returns CDR1 LNHDA and CDR2 SQIVND (reference sequence). The CDR3 spells CASSKTGPWEWAGELFF. CDR3 coding DNA: TGTGCCAGTAGTAAGACGGGGCCTTGGGAGTGGGCCGGGGAGCTGTTTTTT.

The chain links TRBV3-1 (or the pseudogene TRBV3-2) to TRBJ2-3; 7 bases map to TRBD1. Germline lookup yields CDR1 LGHDT and CDR2 YNNKEL (reference sequence). V gave up 4 bases and J gave up 2 bases; unmatched junction bases: 6. There are 15 residues in the CDR3. The chain's CDR3 is CASSPRQGYTDTQYF. For the CDR3, the DNA is TGTGCCAGCAGCCCCCGACAGGGTTACACAGATACGCAGTATTTT.

This clone was counted a single time. V usage is TRBV20-1 and J usage is TRBJ2-1; 10 bases agree with TRBD2. V lost 3 bases, J lost 7 bases, and 9 bases stayed unmatched. This CDR3 is built from 15 residues. Germline V gene sequence: CDR1 DFQATT, CDR2 SNEGSKA (reference sequence). The CDR3 loop is CSASSGGQSMNEQFF. CDR3 nucleotides: TGCAGTGCTAGTAGCGGGGGGCAGTCAATGAATGAGCAGTTCTTC.

The chain has TRBV6-4 and TRBJ2-6, with D hard to call. The CDR3 totals 15 residues. CDR1 MRHNA and CDR2 SNTAGT come from the germline V gene. Deletions cut 3 bases from V and 0 bases from J, with 6 bases between. CDR3 DNA sequence: TGTGCCAGCAGTGAGACGCTCTCTGGGGCCAACGTCCTGACTTTC. It encodes CASSETLSGANVLTF.

The V call is TRBV19, the J call TRBJ2-5, with TRBD1 identical over 7 bases. In germline, CDR1 is LNHDA, CDR2 SQIVND (reference sequence). This CDR3 is built from 14 residues. J gave up 5 bases and V 6 bases, and 9 bases lay outside the gene matches. The CDR3 bases are TGTGCCAGTAGCCGACAGGGAATGCGGGAGACCCAGTACTTC. Encoded protein: CASSRQGMRETQYF. The full variable domain, its missing parts supplied by reference TRBV19 and TRBJ2-5, is DGGITQSPKYLFRKEGQNVTLSCEQNLNHDAMYWYRQDPGQGLRLIYYSQIVNDFQKGDIAEGYSVSREKKESFPLTVTSAQKNPTAFYLCASSRQGMRETQYFGPGTRLLVL.

The V and J genes are TRBV28 and TRBJ1-5; 8 bases are shared with TRBD1. Losses at the gene ends were 7 bases for V and 5 bases for J; bases not matched to a gene: 10. This CDR3 is 15 amino acids long. The V gene's germline CDR1 is MDHEN and CDR2 SYDVKM. CDR3 loop: CASTQLTGDYQPQHF. The DNA of the CDR3 is TGTGCCAGCACCCAGCTGACAGGGGATTATCAGCCCCAGCATTTT.

The chain uses TRBV11-2 and TRBJ2-1; 14 positions match TRBD2. The CDR3 spans 15 residues. Germline-derived CDR1 and CDR2 are SGHAT and FQNNGV. V shed 5 bases and J 15 bases; nucleotides not matched to a gene: 12. CDR3 sequence (DNA): TGTGCCAGCAGCCCGGGACTAGCGGGAGCTCCACCTCGGTTCTTC. This sequence encodes CASSPGLAGAPPRFF.

The chain has TRBV6-1 and TRBJ1-4, with 7 bases identical to TRBD1. CDR3 length equals 15 residues. V was clipped by 1 base and J by 6 bases; unmatched bases: 5. Germline CDR1 is MNHNS and CDR2 is SASEGT. The CDR3 loop is CASSEEGGAYEKLFF. CDR3 nucleotides: TGTGCCAGCAGTGAAGAAGGGGGCGCATATGAAAAACTGTTTTTT.

V and J are TRBV3-1 (or the pseudogene TRBV3-2) and TRBJ2-3; 7 bases fit TRBD2. Trimming cost V 5 bases and J 3 bases; bases outside gene matches: 8. CDR3 length: 15 amino acids. Germline loops: CDR1 LGHDT, CDR2 YNNKEL (reference sequence). CDR3 sequence (DNA): TGTGCCAGCAGCTTTTCAGCGGGAAGGACAGATACGCAGTATTTT. It translates to CASSFSAGRTDTQYF.

V is TRBV30 and J is TRBJ2-3; 11 bases align to TRBD2. The CDR3 runs 18 residues. Germline V lookup: CDR1 GTSNPN, CDR2 SVGIG (reference sequence). The junction had 14 bases not matched to a gene; V was cut back by 1 base and J by 5 bases. This CDR3 reads CAWSAILPSGGIGDTQYF. DNA for the CDR3: TGTGCCTGGAGTGCTATTCTTCCTAGCGGGGGGATTGGAGATACGCAGTATTTT.

The chain recombines TRBV6-5 with TRBJ1-1; D unclear. The CDR3 contains 13 residues. Per germline, CDR1 MNHEY and CDR2 SVGAGI. Trimming removed 4 bases from V and 6 bases from J, with 12 bases in between. DNA for the CDR3: TGTGCCAGCAGTTCAGTAGAGCGGCCTGAAGCTTTCTTT. It specifies CASSSVERPEAFF.

This clone was picked up one time. This chain connects TRBV2 to TRBJ1-1; 7 bases agree with TRBD1. Losses at the gene ends were 8 bases for V and 6 bases for J; bases not matched to a gene: 15. Germline values: CDR1 SNHLY, CDR2 FYNNEI. This CDR3 is built from 15 residues. CDR3 sequence reads: CASGAETGKDPEAFF. CDR3 nucleotides: TGTGCCAGCGGCGCAGAGACAGGGAAAGACCCTGAAGCTTTCTTT.

DNA for the CDR3: TGTGCCAGCAGCTCTAGCGGGGTTGGCACAGATACGCAGTATTTT. Amino acid sequence: CASSSSGVGTDTQYF. This sequence joins TRBV3-1 (or the pseudogene TRBV3-2) and TRBJ2-3, with 9 bases that match TRBD2. Germline CDR1 reads LGHDT; CDR2 reads YNNKEL (reference sequence). V trimming: 5 bases; J trimming: 1 base; junction bases outside the gene matches: 4. The CDR3 length is 15 residues.

This sequence joins TRBV5-5 and TRBJ1-3; tentatively, D is TRBD1 (6 bases). CDR1 and CDR2 (germline): SGHKS, YYEKEE (reference sequence). The CDR3 sequence is 16 residues long. V shed 2 bases and J shed 2 bases, with 14 bases lying between them. DNA for the CDR3: TGTGCCAGCAGCTTTGGTACAGGGAGCGCTGGAAACACCATATATTTT. Translation gives CASSFGTGSAGNTIYF.

This chain uses TRBV19 with TRBJ1-1, with TRBD1 matching over 11 bases. CDR1 is LNHDA, CDR2 SQIVND, per germline (reference sequence). The junction had 8 bases not matched to a gene; V was cut back by 5 bases and J by 0 bases. This CDR3 is built from 17 residues. DNA of the CDR3: TGTGCCAGTAGTCGCGGGACAGGGGGTATCATGAACACTGAAGCTTTCTTT. Amino acids: CASSRGTGGIMNTEAFF.

V usage is TRBV30 and J usage is TRBJ1-6, with 8 bases matching TRBD1. Per the germline V gene, CDR1 is GTSNPN and CDR2 is SVGIG (reference sequence). With V trimmed by 0 bases and J by 6 bases, 1 base remained unmatched. This CDR3 contains 14 residues. The CDR3 DNA follows: TGTGCCTGGAGTGTAACAGGGGGTAATTCACCCCTCCACTTT. It specifies CAWSVTGGNSPLHF.

The V gene is TRBV5-1, the J gene TRBJ2-3, with 7 nucleotides matching TRBD1. Per the germline V gene, CDR1 is SGHRS and CDR2 is YFSETQ. With V trimmed by 5 bases and J by 4 bases, 7 bases remained unmatched. The CDR3 sequence is 14 residues long. For the CDR3, the DNA is TGCGCCAGCAGTCGACAGGGTATGGCAGATACGCAGTATTTT. This codes for CASSRQGMADTQYF.

V usage is TRBV7-9 and J usage is TRBJ1-2; D not certain. Germline V gene lookup returns CDR1 SEHNR and CDR2 FQNEAQ (reference sequence). This CDR3 is 13 amino acids long. V was trimmed by 1 base and J by 2 bases, leaving 5 bases between them. The CDR3 here is CASSLGRNYGYTF. CDR3 in DNA: TGTGCCAGCAGCTTAGGGAGAAACTATGGCTACACCTTC.

In DNA form, the CDR3 reads TGTGCCAGCAGCGGGACGGGCACAGATACGCAGTATTTT. Its protein product is CASSGTGTDTQYF. This rearrangement joins TRBV7-3 to TRBJ2-3, with D perhaps TRBD1 or TRBD2 (5 bases each). CDR3 length: 13 residues. Trimming shortened V by 5 bases and J by 1 base, and 7 bases separated the two germline ends. Germline assignment: CDR1 SGHTA and CDR2 FQGTGA.